This TCR beta chain was captured in a study of a mutant IDH1 vaccine in newly diagnosed glioma. The wider study: Patients began vaccination 4-6 weeks after radiotherapy alone, or with temozolomide cycles. The study, taken as a whole, reports: Alterations occurring in top peripheral T cell clonotypes seemed unrelated to pseudoprogression.

Sequenced by immunoSEQ multiplex PCR; TCRdb stores in-frame clones only, minus some. The profile shows tens of thousands of clones, roughly 84% of them singletons. This CDR3 is 15 amino acids long. The junction had 8 bases not matched to a gene; V was cut back by 5 bases and J by 4 bases. Germline V gene lookup returns CDR1 SEHNR and CDR2 FQNEAQ (reference sequence). The sample's time point: week 35, safety follow-up. The vaccine gave 300 ug of a 20-mer mutant IDH1 peptide subcutaneously per dose. Administration of eight vaccinations to patients took place in weeks 1, 3, 5, 7, 11, 15, 19, 23. This clone has only a few counts. The antigen is not known.

This sequence joins TRBV7-9 and TRBJ1-1, with 9 bases fitting TRBD1. The sequence came from a man between 25 and 39 years old with glioma. The material was PBMCs, obtained from a glioma patient whose treatment included an IDH1 peptide vaccine. The CDR3 DNA reads as TGTGCCAGCAGCCTTCTGACAGGGGGAACCACTGAAGCTTTCTTT. Encoded protein: CASSLLTGGTTEAFF.